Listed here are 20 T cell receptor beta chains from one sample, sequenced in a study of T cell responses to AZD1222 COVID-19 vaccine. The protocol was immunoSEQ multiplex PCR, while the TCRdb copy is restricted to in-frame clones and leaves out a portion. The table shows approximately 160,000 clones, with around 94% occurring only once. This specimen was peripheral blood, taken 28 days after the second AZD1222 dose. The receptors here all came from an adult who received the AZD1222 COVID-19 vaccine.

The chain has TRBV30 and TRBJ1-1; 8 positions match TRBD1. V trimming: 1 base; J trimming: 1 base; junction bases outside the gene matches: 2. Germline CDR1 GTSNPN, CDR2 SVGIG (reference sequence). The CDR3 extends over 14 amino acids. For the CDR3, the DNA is TGTGCCTGGAGTGCGGACAGGGAGAACACTGAAGCTTTCTTT. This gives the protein CAWSADRENTEAFF. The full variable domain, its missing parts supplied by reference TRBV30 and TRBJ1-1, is SQTIHQWPATLVQPVGSPLSLECTVEGTSNPNLYWYRQAAGRGLQLLFYSVGIGQISSEVPQNLSASRPQDRQFILSSKKLLLSDSGFYLCAWSADRENTEAFFGQGTRLTVV.

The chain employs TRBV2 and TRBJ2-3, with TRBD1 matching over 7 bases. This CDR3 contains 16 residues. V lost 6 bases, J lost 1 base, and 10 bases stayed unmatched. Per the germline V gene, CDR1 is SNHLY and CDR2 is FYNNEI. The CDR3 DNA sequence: TGTGCCAGCAGATTTGCGACAGGGATCGGCACAGATACGCAGTATTTT. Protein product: CASRFATGIGTDTQYF. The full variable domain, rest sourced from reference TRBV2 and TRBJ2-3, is EPEVTQTPSHQVTQMGQEVILRCVPISNHLYFYWYRQILGQKVEFLVSFYNNEISEKSEIFDDQFSVERPDGSNFTLKIRSTKLEDSAMYFCASRFATGIGTDTQYFGPGTRLTVL.

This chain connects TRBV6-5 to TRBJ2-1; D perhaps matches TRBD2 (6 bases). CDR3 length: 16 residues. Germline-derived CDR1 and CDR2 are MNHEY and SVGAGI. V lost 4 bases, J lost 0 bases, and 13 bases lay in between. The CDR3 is CASSSTSLRSYNEQFF. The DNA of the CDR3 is TGTGCCAGCAGTTCCACTAGCCTCCGCTCCTACAATGAGCAGTTCTTC.

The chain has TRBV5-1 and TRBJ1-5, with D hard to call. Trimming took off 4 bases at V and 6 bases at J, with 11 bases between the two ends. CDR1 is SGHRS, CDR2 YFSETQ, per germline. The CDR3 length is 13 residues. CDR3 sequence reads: CASSGGFGQPQHF. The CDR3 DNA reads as TGCGCCAGCAGCGGAGGGTTCGGTCAGCCCCAGCATTTT. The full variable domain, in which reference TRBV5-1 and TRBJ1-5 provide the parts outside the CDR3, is KAGVTQTPRYLIKTRGQQVTLSCSPISGHRSVSWYQQTPGQGLQFLFEYFSETQRNKGNFPGRFSGRQFSNSRSEMNVSTLELGDSALYLCASSGGFGQPQHFGDGTRLSIL.

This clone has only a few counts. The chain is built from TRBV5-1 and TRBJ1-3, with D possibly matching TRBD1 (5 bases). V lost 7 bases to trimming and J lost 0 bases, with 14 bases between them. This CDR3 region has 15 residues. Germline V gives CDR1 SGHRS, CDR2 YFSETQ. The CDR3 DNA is TGCGCCAGCTATCCGGGACCGAGCTCTGGAAACACCATATATTTT. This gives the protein CASYPGPSSGNTIYF. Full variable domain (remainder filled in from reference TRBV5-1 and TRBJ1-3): KAGVTQTPRYLIKTRGQQVTLSCSPISGHRSVSWYQQTPGQGLQFLFEYFSETQRNKGNFPGRFSGRQFSNSRSEMNVSTLELGDSALYLCASYPGPSSGNTIYFGEGSWLTVV.

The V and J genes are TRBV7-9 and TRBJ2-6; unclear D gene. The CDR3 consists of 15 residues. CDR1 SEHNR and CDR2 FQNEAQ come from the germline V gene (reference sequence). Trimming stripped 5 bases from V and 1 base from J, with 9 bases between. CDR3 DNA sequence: TGTGCCAGCAGCCCCTGGGTATCTGGGGCCAACGTCCTGACTTTC. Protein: CASSPWVSGANVLTF.

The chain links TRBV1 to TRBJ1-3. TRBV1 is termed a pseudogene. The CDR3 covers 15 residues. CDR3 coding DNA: TGCACCAGCAGCCAAGGGGGCACTAGGGGAAACACCATATATTTT. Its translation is CTSSQGGTRGNTIYF.

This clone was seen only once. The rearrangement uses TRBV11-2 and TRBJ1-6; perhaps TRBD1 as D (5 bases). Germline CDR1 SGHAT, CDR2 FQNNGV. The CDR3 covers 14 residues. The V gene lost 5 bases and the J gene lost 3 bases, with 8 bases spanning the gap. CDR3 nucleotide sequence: TGTGCCAGCAGCGCAGACAGCTATAATTCACCCCTCCACTTT. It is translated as CASSADSYNSPLHF.

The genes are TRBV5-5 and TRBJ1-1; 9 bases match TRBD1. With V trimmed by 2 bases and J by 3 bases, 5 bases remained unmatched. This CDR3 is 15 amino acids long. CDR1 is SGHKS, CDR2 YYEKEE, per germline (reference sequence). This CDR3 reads CASSLQDRGYTEAFF. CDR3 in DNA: TGTGCCAGCAGCTTACAGGACAGGGGATACACTGAAGCTTTCTTT.

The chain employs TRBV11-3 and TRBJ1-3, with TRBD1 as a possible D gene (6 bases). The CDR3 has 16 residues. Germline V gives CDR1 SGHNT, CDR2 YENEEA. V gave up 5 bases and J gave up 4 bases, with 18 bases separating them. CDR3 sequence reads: CASSQTGPHSGNTIYF. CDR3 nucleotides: TGTGCCAGCAGCCAAACAGGGCCTCACTCAGGAAACACCATATATTTT.

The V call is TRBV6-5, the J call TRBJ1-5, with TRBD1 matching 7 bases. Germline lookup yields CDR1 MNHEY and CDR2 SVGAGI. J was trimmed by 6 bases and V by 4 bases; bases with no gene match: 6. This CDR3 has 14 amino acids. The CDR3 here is CASSFRGKAQPQHF. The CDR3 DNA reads TGTGCCAGCAGTTTCAGGGGGAAAGCTCAGCCCCAGCATTTT.

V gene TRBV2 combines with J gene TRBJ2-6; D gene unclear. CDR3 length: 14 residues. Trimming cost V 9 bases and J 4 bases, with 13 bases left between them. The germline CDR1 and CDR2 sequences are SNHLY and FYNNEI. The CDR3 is CASQGSAGANVLTF. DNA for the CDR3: TGTGCCAGTCAAGGCTCTGCCGGGGCCAACGTCCTGACTTTC.

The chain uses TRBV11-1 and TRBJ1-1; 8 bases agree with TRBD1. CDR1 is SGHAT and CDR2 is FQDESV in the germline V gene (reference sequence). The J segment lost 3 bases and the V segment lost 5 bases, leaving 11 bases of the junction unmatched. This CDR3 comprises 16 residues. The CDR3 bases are TGTGCCAGCAGCCCACGACAGGGGTTCGTTCACACTGAAGCTTTCTTT. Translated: CASSPRQGFVHTEAFF.

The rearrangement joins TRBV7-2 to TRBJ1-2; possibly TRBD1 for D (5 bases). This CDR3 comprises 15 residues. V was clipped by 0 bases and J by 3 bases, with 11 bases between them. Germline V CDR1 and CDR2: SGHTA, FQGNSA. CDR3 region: CASSLAGGTDYGYTF. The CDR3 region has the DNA TGTGCCAGCAGCTTAGCTGGAGGGACGGACTATGGCTACACCTTC.

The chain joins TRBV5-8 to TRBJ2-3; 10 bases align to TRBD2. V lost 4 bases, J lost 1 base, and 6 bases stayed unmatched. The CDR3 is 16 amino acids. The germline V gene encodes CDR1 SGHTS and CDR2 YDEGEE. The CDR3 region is CASSTAGTSGTDTQYF. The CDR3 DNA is TGTGCCAGCAGCACCGCCGGGACTAGCGGCACAGATACGCAGTATTTT.

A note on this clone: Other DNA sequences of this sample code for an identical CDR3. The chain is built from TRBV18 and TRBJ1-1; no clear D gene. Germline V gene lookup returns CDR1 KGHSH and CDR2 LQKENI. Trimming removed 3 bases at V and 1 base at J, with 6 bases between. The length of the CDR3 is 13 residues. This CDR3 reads CASSPDWNTEAFF. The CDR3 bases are TGTGCCAGCTCACCTGACTGGAACACTGAAGCTTTCTTT.

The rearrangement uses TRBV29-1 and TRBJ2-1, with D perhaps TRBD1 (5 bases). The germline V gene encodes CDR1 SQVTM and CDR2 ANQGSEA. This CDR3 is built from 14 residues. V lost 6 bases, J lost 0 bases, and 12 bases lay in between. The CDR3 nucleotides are TGCAGCGTCGTAAAGGGGTACTCCTACAATGAGCAGTTCTTC. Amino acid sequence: CSVVKGYSYNEQFF.

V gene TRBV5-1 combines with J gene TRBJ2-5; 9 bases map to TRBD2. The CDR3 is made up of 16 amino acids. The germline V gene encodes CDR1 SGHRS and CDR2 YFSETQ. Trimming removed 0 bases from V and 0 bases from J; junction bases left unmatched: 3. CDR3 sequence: CASSLASGRYQETQYF. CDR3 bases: TGCGCCAGCAGCTTGGCAAGCGGGAGGTACCAAGAGACCCAGTACTTC.

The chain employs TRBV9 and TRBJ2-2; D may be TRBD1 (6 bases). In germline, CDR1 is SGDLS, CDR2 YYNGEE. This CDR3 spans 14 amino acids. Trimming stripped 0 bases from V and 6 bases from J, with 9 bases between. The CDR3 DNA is TGTGCCAGCAGCGTAGTACAGGGACCCGGGGAGCTGTTTTTT. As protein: CASSVVQGPGELFF.

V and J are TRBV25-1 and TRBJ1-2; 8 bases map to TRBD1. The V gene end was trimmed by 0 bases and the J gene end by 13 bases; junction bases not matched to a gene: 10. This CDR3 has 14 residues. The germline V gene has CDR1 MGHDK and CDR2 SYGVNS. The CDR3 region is CASSEYYSGGSFTF. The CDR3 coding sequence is TGTGCCAGCAGTGAATATTATTCAGGGGGCTCGTTCACCTTC.